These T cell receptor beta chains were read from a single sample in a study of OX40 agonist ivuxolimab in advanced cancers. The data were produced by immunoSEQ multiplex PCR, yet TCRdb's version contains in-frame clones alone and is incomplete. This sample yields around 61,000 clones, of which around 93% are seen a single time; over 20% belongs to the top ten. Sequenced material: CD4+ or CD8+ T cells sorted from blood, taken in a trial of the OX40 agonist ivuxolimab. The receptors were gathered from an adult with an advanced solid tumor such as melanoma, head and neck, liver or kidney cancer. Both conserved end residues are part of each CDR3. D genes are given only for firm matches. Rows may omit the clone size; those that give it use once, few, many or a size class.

CDR3: CASGFQRESYNEQFF
DNA: TGCGCCAGCGGCTTCCAGCGGGAAAGCTACAATGAGCAGTTCTTC
D: TRBD2
J: TRBJ2-1
size: -
V: TRBV4-1

CDR3: CASSRVSRGSGNTIYF
DNA: TGTGCCAGCAGCCGAGTATCCAGGGGCTCTGGAAACACCATATATTTT
D: -
J: TRBJ1-3
size: -
V: TRBV11-2

CDR3: CASSPPGISTDTQYF
DNA: TGTGCCAGCAGCCCGCCGGGGATTAGCACAGATACGCAGTATTTT
D: -
J: TRBJ2-3
size: -
V: TRBV7-9

CDR3: CASSPQGSNEKLFF
DNA: TGTGCCAGCAGCCCACAGGGGTCTAATGAAAAACTGTTTTTT
D: TRBD1
J: TRBJ1-4
size: once
V: TRBV6-5

CDR3: CASSASAGWGNQPQHF
DNA: TGTGCCAGCAGTGCATCCGCTGGGTGGGGCAATCAGCCCCAGCATTTT
D: -
J: TRBJ1-5
size: once
V: TRBV27

CDR3: CASSFGGLGYGYTF
DNA: TGTGCCAGCAGCTTTGGGGGCTTAGGCTATGGCTACACCTTC
D: -
J: TRBJ1-2
size: -
V: TRBV7-9

CDR3: CASSPQGSNQPQHF
DNA: TGTGCCAGCAGTCCTCAGGGAAGCAATCAGCCCCAGCATTTT
D: -
J: TRBJ1-5
size: -
V: TRBV27

CDR3: CASSLGTDTQYF
DNA: TGTGCCAGCAGCTTAGGGACAGATACGCAGTATTTT
D: -
J: TRBJ2-3
size: -
V: TRBV7-9

CDR3: CASSQVGRYNEQFF
DNA: TGCGCCAGCAGCCAAGTGGGGCGCTACAATGAGCAGTTCTTC
D: -
J: TRBJ2-1
size: -
V: TRBV4-1

CDR3: CASSALSTSGYTDTQYF
DNA: TGTGCTAGCAGTGCTCTATCGACTAGCGGGTACACAGATACGCAGTATTTT
D: TRBD2
J: TRBJ2-3
size: -
V: TRBV6-1

CDR3: CASSPDLSTDTQYF
DNA: TGTGCCAGCAGTCCAGATCTCAGCACAGATACGCAGTATTTT
D: -
J: TRBJ2-3
size: -
V: TRBV27

CDR3: CASSYFYEQYF
DNA: TGTGCCAGCAGTTATTTCTACGAGCAGTACTTC
D: -
J: TRBJ2-7
size: -
V: TRBV6-1

CDR3: CASSLEFIDTQYF
DNA: TGTGCCAGCAGCTTAGAGTTCATAGATACGCAGTATTTT
D: -
J: TRBJ2-3
size: -
V: TRBV11-2

CDR3: CASSQVENSYEQYF
DNA: TGCGCCAGCAGCCAAGTCGAGAACAGCTACGAGCAGTACTTC
D: -
J: TRBJ2-7
size: -
V: TRBV4-3

CDR3: CAWLGGPLNTEAFF
DNA: TGTGCCTGGTTGGGAGGGCCCTTGAACACTGAAGCTTTCTTT
D: -
J: TRBJ1-1
size: -
V: TRBV30

CDR3: CASRLHRQETQYF
DNA: TGTGCAAGTCGCCTTCATCGTCAAGAGACCCAGTACTTC
D: -
J: TRBJ2-5
size: -
V: TRBV12-2

CDR3: CASRGVGRSNQPQHF
DNA: TGTGCCAGCAGGGGCGTTGGAAGGAGCAATCAGCCCCAGCATTTT
D: -
J: TRBJ1-5
size: -
V: TRBV27

CDR3: CASSEPTVFSNQPQHF
DNA: TGTGCCAGCAGTGAACCCACAGTTTTCAGCAATCAGCCCCAGCATTTT
D: -
J: TRBJ1-5
size: -
V: TRBV2

CDR3: CASSPQLTRVNQPQHF
DNA: TGTGCCAGCAGCCCACAGCTTACGAGGGTCAATCAGCCCCAGCATTTT
D: -
J: TRBJ1-5
size: -
V: TRBV27

CDR3: CASSSSYQETQYF
DNA: TGTGCCAGCAGTTCTTCTTACCAAGAGACCCAGTACTTC
D: -
J: TRBJ2-5
size: -
V: TRBV6-5

CDR3: CASSVLHEQFF
DNA: TGTGCCAGCTCTGTCCTCCATGAGCAGTTCTTC
D: -
J: TRBJ2-1
size: -
V: TRBV25-1

CDR3: CASSYSGDQPQHF
DNA: TGTGCCAGCAGTTACTCCGGGGATCAGCCCCAGCATTTT
D: -
J: TRBJ1-5
size: -
V: TRBV6-5

CDR3: CASSLGDDEQFF
DNA: TGTGCCAGCAGCCTAGGGGACGATGAGCAGTTCTTC
D: -
J: TRBJ2-1
size: -
V: TRBV11-2

CDR3: CASSPTGYNEQFF
DNA: TGTGCCAGCAGCCCCACAGGGTATAATGAGCAGTTCTTC
D: -
J: TRBJ2-1
size: once
V: TRBV27

CDR3: CASSQETQGGELFF
DNA: TGCGCCAGCAGCCAAGAAACCCAGGGCGGGGAGCTGTTTTTT
D: -
J: TRBJ2-2
size: -
V: TRBV4-3

CDR3: CAWSETIRGDYGYTF
DNA: TGTGCCTGGAGTGAGACGATAAGGGGCGATTATGGCTACACCTTC
D: -
J: TRBJ1-2
size: -
V: TRBV30

CDR3: CASSPQETQYF
DNA: TGCGCCAGCAGCCCTCAAGAGACCCAGTACTTC
D: -
J: TRBJ2-5
size: -
V: TRBV5-1

CDR3: CSVGELREQYF
DNA: TGCAGCGTGGGGGAGTTAAGGGAGCAGTACTTC
D: -
J: TRBJ2-7
size: -
V: TRBV29-1

CDR3: CASSLGSGLGSPLHF
DNA: TGTGCCAGCAGTCTGGGGTCAGGGTTGGGTTCACCCCTCCACTTT
D: -
J: TRBJ1-6
size: -
V: TRBV27

CDR3: CASSQVQGRARGGYTF
DNA: TGCGCCAGCAGCCAAGTGCAGGGGAGGGCGAGGGGTGGCTACACCTTC
D: -
J: TRBJ1-2
size: -
V: TRBV4-1

CDR3: CSVEPPNTDTQYF
DNA: TGCAGCGTTGAACCGCCGAACACAGATACGCAGTATTTT
D: -
J: TRBJ2-3
size: -
V: TRBV29-1

CDR3: CASSVAGGSGDEQFF
DNA: TGTGCCAGCAGCGTAGCCGGGGGCTCCGGAGATGAGCAGTTCTTC
D: -
J: TRBJ2-1
size: -
V: TRBV9

CDR3: CASSPGGAVYSNQPQHF
DNA: TGTGCCAGCAGCCCGGGCGGGGCAGTGTATAGCAATCAGCCCCAGCATTTT
D: -
J: TRBJ1-5
size: -
V: TRBV5-5

CDR3: CASSLETLDGGNIQYF
DNA: TGTGCCAGCAGTTTAGAGACCTTGGACGGCGGAAACATTCAGTACTTC
D: -
J: TRBJ2-4
size: -
V: TRBV28

CDR3: CAIQGVATHTEAFF
DNA: TGTGCCATACAGGGGGTCGCCACGCACACTGAAGCTTTCTTT
D: TRBD1
J: TRBJ1-1
size: -
V: TRBV6-6

CDR3: CASSLVVTPNYGYTF
DNA: TGTGCCAGCAGCTTAGTCGTGACACCCAACTATGGCTACACCTTC
D: -
J: TRBJ1-2
size: few
V: TRBV7-2

CDR3: CASGRGHSNQPQHF
DNA: TGCGCCAGCGGTAGGGGGCATAGCAATCAGCCCCAGCATTTT
D: TRBD1
J: TRBJ1-5
size: -
V: TRBV23-1

CDR3: CASSLEEGTSEQFF
DNA: TGTGCCAGCAGCCTCGAAGAAGGGACTAGTGAGCAGTTCTTC
D: TRBD2
J: TRBJ2-1
size: -
V: TRBV4-2

CDR3: CASSIDLDYNSPLHF
DNA: TGTGCCAGTAGTATAGATCTCGACTATAATTCACCCCTCCACTTT
D: -
J: TRBJ1-6
size: -
V: TRBV19

CDR3: CASSLQADTQYF
DNA: TGTGCCAGCTCACTCCAGGCAGATACGCAGTATTTT
D: -
J: TRBJ2-3
size: -
V: TRBV18

CDR3: CASSLGPSDTQYF
DNA: TGTGCCAGCAGCTTAGGCCCGTCAGATACGCAGTATTTT
D: -
J: TRBJ2-3
size: -
V: TRBV7-3

CDR3: CASRDSSTDTQYF
DNA: TGTGCCAGTAGAGACAGCAGCACAGATACGCAGTATTTT
D: -
J: TRBJ2-3
size: -
V: TRBV19

CDR3: CANTKRAFF
DNA: TGTGCCAACACGAAGAGAGCTTTCTTT
D: -
J: TRBJ1-1
size: -
V: TRBV28

CDR3: CSVAAEYPYGYTF
DNA: TGCAGCGTTGCCGCTGAATACCCCTATGGCTACACCTTC
D: -
J: TRBJ1-2
size: -
V: TRBV29-1

CDR3: CASSPLAGDSYNEQFF
DNA: TGCGCCAGCAGCCCACTAGCGGGGGACTCCTACAATGAGCAGTTCTTC
D: TRBD2
J: TRBJ2-1
size: once
V: TRBV4-3

CDR3: CASSPLRQGPNYGYTF
DNA: TGTGCCAGCAGCCCATTAAGACAGGGGCCCAACTATGGCTACACCTTC
D: TRBD1
J: TRBJ1-2
size: -
V: TRBV28

CDR3: CASSPVARGDYGYTF
DNA: TGCGCCAGCAGCCCCGTTGCCCGTGGCGACTATGGCTACACCTTC
D: -
J: TRBJ1-2
size: -
V: TRBV4-1

CDR3: CASSLRSGRYNEQFF
DNA: TGTGCCAGCAGCTTACGTAGCGGGAGATACAATGAGCAGTTCTTC
D: TRBD2
J: TRBJ2-1
size: -
V: TRBV7-3

CDR3: CASSFYSDRGAYGYTF
DNA: TGTGCCAGCAGTTTTTATTCGGACAGGGGGGCCTATGGCTACACCTTC
D: TRBD1
J: TRBJ1-2
size: -
V: TRBV28

CDR3: CASSPPIQGPGYTF
DNA: TGTGCCAGCAGCCCGCCCATACAGGGACCTGGCTACACCTTC
D: -
J: TRBJ1-2
size: -
V: TRBV28

CDR3: CAWSVQQGDTQYF
DNA: TGTGCCTGGAGTGTACAGCAGGGAGATACGCAGTATTTT
D: -
J: TRBJ2-3
size: -
V: TRBV30

CDR3: CASSLFGTDTQYF
DNA: TGTGCCAGCAGTTTATTTGGCACAGATACGCAGTATTTT
D: -
J: TRBJ2-3
size: once
V: TRBV27

CDR3: CASTYLDSMNTEAFF
DNA: TGTGCCAGCACCTATCTGGACAGTATGAACACTGAAGCTTTCTTT
D: -
J: TRBJ1-1
size: -
V: TRBV6-6